This paragraph reports one TCR beta chain. Its antigen is not identified. These data belong to a study of neoadjuvant nivolumab and ipilimumab in lung cancer. Study-wide context: Patients got nivolumab 3 mg/kg on days 1, 15 and 29; combination added ipilimumab 1 mg/kg day 1. Study-wide points: Blood richness before therapy tracked richness in tumors resected after neoadjuvant therapy.

The protocol was immunoSEQ multiplex PCR, while the TCRdb copy is restricted to in-frame clones and leaves out a portion. The table lists roughly 8,700 clones, roughly 80% of them singletons. Trimming pared 5 bases from V and 4 bases from J, leaving 8 bases between. This CDR3 is built from 12 residues. CDR1 and CDR2 (germline): MNHNS, SASEGT. V usage is TRBV6-1 and J usage is TRBJ1-2; D gene ambiguous. This TCR was recovered from an adult with non-small cell lung cancer. Sequences were derived from tumor tissue, sampled after neoadjuvant nivolumab, alone or with ipilimumab, at or shortly before surgery. The CDR3 loop is CASSRTVYGYTF. The CDR3 DNA follows: TGTGCCAGCAGTAGGACGGTCTATGGCTACACCTTC.